Each of the 5 T cell receptor beta chains below was sequenced from the same sample in a study of cytomegalovirus exposure and HLA in healthy donors. The assay was immunoSEQ multiplex PCR, and TCRdb's table has in-frame clones only and misses some. This sample has a few hundred thousand clones, with around nine tenths found just once. Sequenced: PBMCs. These receptor sequences come from a woman between 18 and 30 years old in good health and CMV-seronegative.

This chain uses TRBV19 with TRBJ1-1; TRBD1 might be the D (6 bases). From germline, CDR1 is LNHDA and CDR2 SQIVND (reference sequence). The CDR3 loop spans 12 amino acids. Trimming pared 9 bases from V and 3 bases from J, leaving 11 bases between. CDR3 sequence: CASSQGYTEAFF. The CDR3 DNA reads as TGTGCCAGCTCACAGGGCTACACTGAAGCTTTCTTT.

The V call is TRBV30, the J call TRBJ1-5, with 11 bases fitting TRBD1. Per germline, CDR1 GTSNPN and CDR2 SVGIG (reference sequence). Germline trimming cut 2 bases from V and 6 bases from J; bases unmatched to any gene: 3. The CDR3 runs 14 residues. DNA for the CDR3: TGTGCCTGGAGTCGGGACAGGGGGGGTCAGCCCCAGCATTTT. Protein product: CAWSRDRGGQPQHF.

CDR3 protein: CASRSASGSSEQYF. CDR3 nucleotide sequence: TGCGCCAGCAGAAGCGCTAGCGGGAGCTCCGAGCAGTACTTC. The chain employs TRBV5-1 and TRBJ2-7, with 10 bases lining up with TRBD2. Per the germline V gene, CDR1 is SGHRS and CDR2 is YFSETQ. The CDR3 covers 14 residues. Trimming took 5 bases from V and 6 from J; bases not matched to a gene: 8.

The J gene is TRBJ2-5, the V gene TRBV30; TRBD2 might be the D (6 bases). The CDR3 sequence is 14 residues long. Per germline, CDR1 GTSNPN and CDR2 SVGIG (reference sequence). Trimming took 2 bases from V and 5 from J, leaving 15 bases between them. The CDR3 protein is CAWSRASVVETQYF. CDR3 coding DNA: TGTGCCTGGAGTAGGGCTAGCGTCGTGGAGACCCAGTACTTC.

The gene calls are TRBV2 and TRBJ2-2; a possible D gene is TRBD2 (7 bases). This CDR3 contains 18 residues. Germline CDR1 and CDR2: SNHLY and FYNNEI. Trimming took off 0 bases at V and 7 bases at J, with 21 bases between the two ends. The CDR3 sequence: CASSEAPAGAQGIGELFF. DNA of the CDR3: TGTGCCAGCAGTGAAGCTCCCGCGGGGGCTCAGGGAATCGGGGAGCTGTTTTTT.